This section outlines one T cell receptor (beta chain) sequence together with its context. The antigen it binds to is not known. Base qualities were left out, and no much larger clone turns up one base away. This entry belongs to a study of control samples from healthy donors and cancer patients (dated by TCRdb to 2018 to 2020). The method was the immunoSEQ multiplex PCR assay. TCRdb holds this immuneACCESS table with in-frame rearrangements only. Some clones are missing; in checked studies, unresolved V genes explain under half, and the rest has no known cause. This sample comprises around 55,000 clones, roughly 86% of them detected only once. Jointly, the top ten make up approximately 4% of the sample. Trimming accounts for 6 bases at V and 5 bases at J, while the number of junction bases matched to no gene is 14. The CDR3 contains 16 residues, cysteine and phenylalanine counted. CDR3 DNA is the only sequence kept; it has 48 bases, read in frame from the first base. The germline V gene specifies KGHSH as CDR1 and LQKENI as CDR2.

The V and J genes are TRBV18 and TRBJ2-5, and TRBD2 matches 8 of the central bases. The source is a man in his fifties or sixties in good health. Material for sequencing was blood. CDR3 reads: CASSQRSGSPTETQYF. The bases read TGTGCCAGCTCCCAGAGGAGCGGGAGTCCGACCGAGACCCAGTACTTC.